Here is one T cell receptor beta chain with its context. Its antigen is undetermined. These data belong to a study of cytomegalovirus exposure and HLA in healthy donors. Points from the study as a whole: The authors confirmed in vitro that a few CMV-associated chains were specific for CMV antigens.

Repertoires were generated with immunoSEQ multiplex PCR, while TCRdb's copy carries only in-frame clones and drops some. This table has 110,000 or so clones, approximately 88% appearing once. Germline values: CDR1 MDHEN, CDR2 SYDVKM. The CDR3 spans 18 residues. Trimming pared 6 bases from V and 0 bases from J, leaving 21 bases between. The chain couples TRBV28 to TRBJ1-3; maybe TRBD1 (5 bases). The specimen sequenced was PBMCs. The TCR originated in a man aged 18-30 years in good health and CMV-seronegative. The CDR3 region is CASRLATDRGFSGNTIYF. DNA for the CDR3: TGTGCCAGCAGGCTAGCCACCGACCGGGGGTTCTCTGGAAACACCATATATTTT.